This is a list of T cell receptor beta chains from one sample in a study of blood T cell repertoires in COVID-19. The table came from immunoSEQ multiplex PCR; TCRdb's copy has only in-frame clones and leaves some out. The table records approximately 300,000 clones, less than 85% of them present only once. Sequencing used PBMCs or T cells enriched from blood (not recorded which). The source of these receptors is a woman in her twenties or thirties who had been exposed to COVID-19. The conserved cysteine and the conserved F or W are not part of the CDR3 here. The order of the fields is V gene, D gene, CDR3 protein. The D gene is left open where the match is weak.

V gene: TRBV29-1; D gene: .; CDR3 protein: SVYADFNEKLF
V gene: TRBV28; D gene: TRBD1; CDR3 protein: ASSTTGGRTEAF
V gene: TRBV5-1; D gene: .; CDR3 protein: ASSLNRASYGYT
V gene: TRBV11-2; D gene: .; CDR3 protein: ASSLAVEQF
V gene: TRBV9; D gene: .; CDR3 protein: ASSVGTGSYGYT
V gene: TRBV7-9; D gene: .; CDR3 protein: ASSKGLSNQPQH
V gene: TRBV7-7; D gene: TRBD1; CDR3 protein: ASAQDRGTEAF
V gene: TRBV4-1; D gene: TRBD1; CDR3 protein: ASSQDATSGGHGYT
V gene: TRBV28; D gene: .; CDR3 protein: ASSLSGSDQPQH
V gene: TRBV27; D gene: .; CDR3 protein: ASNGVGEAF
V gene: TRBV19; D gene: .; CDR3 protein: ASSIAGATPGFGELF
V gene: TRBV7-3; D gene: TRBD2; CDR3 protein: ASSPLAVGNTDTQY
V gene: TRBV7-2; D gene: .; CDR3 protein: ASSHYTDTQY
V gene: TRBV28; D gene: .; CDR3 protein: ASSFMGNNQPQH
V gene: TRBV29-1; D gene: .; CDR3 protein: SVDLSGGRGARETQY
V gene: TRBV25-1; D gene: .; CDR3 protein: ASSVYRAGETQY
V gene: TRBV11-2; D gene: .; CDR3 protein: ASSLALPLQFPTDTQY
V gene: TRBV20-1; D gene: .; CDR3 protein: SARTSYGYT
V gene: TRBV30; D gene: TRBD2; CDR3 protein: AYTSANEQF
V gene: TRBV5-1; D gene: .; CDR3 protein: ASSLVEHNEQF
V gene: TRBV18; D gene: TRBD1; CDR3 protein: ASSPYGTGADEQY
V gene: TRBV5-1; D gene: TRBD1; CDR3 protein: ASSPGQGTDTQY
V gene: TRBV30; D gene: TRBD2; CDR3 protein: AWSVLGLAGATDTQY
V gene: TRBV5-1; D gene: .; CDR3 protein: ASSLGGGLPYEQY
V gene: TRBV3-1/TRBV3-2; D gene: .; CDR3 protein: ASRPTGNQPQH
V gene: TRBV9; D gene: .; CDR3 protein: ASSSYGSTEAF
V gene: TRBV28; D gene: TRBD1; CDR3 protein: ASGTGGLGYGYT